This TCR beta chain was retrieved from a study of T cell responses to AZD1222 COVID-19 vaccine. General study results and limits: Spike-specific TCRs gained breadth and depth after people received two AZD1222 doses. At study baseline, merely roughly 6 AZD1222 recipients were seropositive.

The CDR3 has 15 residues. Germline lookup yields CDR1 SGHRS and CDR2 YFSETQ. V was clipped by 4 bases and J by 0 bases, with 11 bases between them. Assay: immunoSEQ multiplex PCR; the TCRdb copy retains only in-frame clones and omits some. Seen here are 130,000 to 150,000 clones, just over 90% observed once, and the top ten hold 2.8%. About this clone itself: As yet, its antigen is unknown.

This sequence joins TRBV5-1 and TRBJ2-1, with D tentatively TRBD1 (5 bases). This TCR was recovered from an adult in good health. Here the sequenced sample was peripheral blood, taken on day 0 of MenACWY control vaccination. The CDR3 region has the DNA TGCGCCAGCAGCCAGGGTCCTGGCTCCTACAATGAGCAGTTCTTC. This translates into CASSQGPGSYNEQFF.